This is a list of T cell receptor beta chains from one sample in a study of T cell responses to AZD1222 COVID-19 vaccine. This table comes from immunoSEQ multiplex PCR, and its TCRdb copy is limited to in-frame clones, with some not included. The sample lists some 86,000 clones, approximately 80% occurring once. Sequencing was performed on peripheral blood, taken on day 0 of AZD1222 vaccination. These receptor sequences come from an adult in good health. The CDR3 runs from the conserved cysteine through the conserved F or W. A D gene is named only where the DNA matches it firmly. For some rows the clone size is stated as once, few or many, or as a class when expanded; others skip it.

TGTGCCAGCAGCGTATTCCCGTCCGGCGATACGCAGTATTTT	CASSVFPSGDTQYF	-	-	TRBV9	TRBJ2-3
TGTGCCAGCAGCAAGTTTGAGACAGGGGGCGATGGGGCCAACGTCCTGACTTTC	CASSKFETGGDGANVLTF	-	-	TRBV21-1	TRBJ2-6
TGCGCCAGCAGCCAGGTGCCTTATAATAATTCACCCCTCCACTTT	CASSQVPYNNSPLHF	-	-	TRBV4-1	TRBJ1-6
TGTGCCAGCAGCTTAGTGCCGGGCTACAATGAGCAGTTCTTC	CASSLVPGYNEQFF	-	few	TRBV7-2	TRBJ2-1
TGTGCCAGCAGTTCACAGGTTCTTCAGCCCCAGCATTTT	CASSSQVLQPQHF	-	-	TRBV27	TRBJ1-5
TGTGCCAGCTCACCCGGGTCTGGGAGAGAGACCCAGTACTTC	CASSPGSGRETQYF	-	-	TRBV18	TRBJ2-5
TGTGCCTGGAGTGTACAAAGGGTCTGGCAAGAGACCCAGTACTTC	CAWSVQRVWQETQYF	-	-	TRBV30	TRBJ2-5
TGTGCCAGCAGTAGACCGGGACAGGGAACATATGGCTACACCTTC	CASSRPGQGTYGYTF	TRBD1	few	TRBV28	TRBJ1-2
TGCGCCAGCAGTGAGCAGGGGCTACCCCAGCATTTT	CASSEQGLPQHF	-	-	TRBV10-1	TRBJ1-5
TGTGCCAGCGCAGGCAATCAGCCCCAGCATTTT	CASAGNQPQHF	-	-	TRBV28	TRBJ1-5
TGTGCCAGCAGCCACATACCGGGACTAGCTTCTGTCACCGGGGAGCTGTTTTTT	CASSHIPGLASVTGELFF	TRBD2	-	TRBV16	TRBJ2-2
TGCGCCAGCAGCCAACGGCGGGAACACGAGCAGTACTTC	CASSQRREHEQYF	-	-	TRBV4-3	TRBJ2-7
TGTGCCAGCAGCCGGCGCCCCGGCACTGAGCAGTTCTTC	CASSRRPGTEQFF	-	-	TRBV3-1/TRBV3-2	TRBJ2-1
TGTGCCAGCAGCTTAGGGGTAGCCCCCACCGAGACCCAGTACTTC	CASSLGVAPTETQYF	-	-	TRBV7-6	TRBJ2-5
TGCAGCGCAGGGAGGGAGGGGATGAACACTGAAGCTTTCTTT	CSAGREGMNTEAFF	-	once	TRBV29-1	TRBJ1-1
TGTGCCTGGAGTTGGCAACAAGAGACCCAGTACTTC	CAWSWQQETQYF	-	-	TRBV30	TRBJ2-5
TGTGCCAGCAGCATTGCACCGGGACTAGCGGGCGGTGAGCAGTTCTTC	CASSIAPGLAGGEQFF	TRBD2	-	TRBV7-6	TRBJ2-1
TGCGCCAGGAGAGCAACTAGCGGGAGGGCGGGGTGGAGGACCCAGTACTTC	CARRATSGRAGWRTQYF	TRBD2	-	TRBV10-2	TRBJ2-5
TGTGCCAGCAGTTTAACTCCAAACTACGAGCAGTACTTC	CASSLTPNYEQYF	-	once	TRBV28	TRBJ2-7
TGTGCCATCGGCCGGGACAGAGATACGCAGTATTTT	CAIGRDRDTQYF	TRBD1	-	TRBV10-3	TRBJ2-3
TGTGCCAGTAGTACCTCAGTGGGCGGGAAGGAGCAGTACTTC	CASSTSVGGKEQYF	-	-	TRBV19	TRBJ2-7
TGTGCCAGCAGCCGACAAGGGACTAGCGGGAGTGGCACAGATACGCAGTATTTT	CASSRQGTSGSGTDTQYF	TRBD2	few	TRBV3-1/TRBV3-2	TRBJ2-3
TGTGCCAGCAGGTTAGCGGGAGAAGTAGGCGAGCAGTACTTC	CASRLAGEVGEQYF	TRBD2	-	TRBV27	TRBJ2-7
TGTGCCTGGAGGGGGGAACTACCTGGAAACACCATATATTTT	CAWRGELPGNTIYF	-	once	TRBV30	TRBJ1-3
TGCGCCAGCAGCTTGGCCCTAGCAGGGTACACCGGGGAGCTGTTTTTT	CASSLALAGYTGELFF	-	many	TRBV5-1	TRBJ2-2
TGTGCCAGCTCACCACCAGCGGGAGGGGCTTCCGAGCAGTACTTC	CASSPPAGGASEQYF	TRBD2	-	TRBV18	TRBJ2-7